These T cell receptor beta chains were read from a single sample in a study of T cell responses to AZD1222 COVID-19 vaccine. Assay used: immunoSEQ multiplex PCR; TCRdb lists only in-frame clones, some missing. Of 180,000 or so clones listed, around 95% were seen once; the top ten hold about 0.6%. The sequences come from peripheral blood, collected on day 0 of AZD1222 vaccination. The receptors stem from an adult in good health. CDR3s include the opening cysteine and the closing phenylalanine or tryptophan. The D gene is left open where the match is weak.

j_call,v_call,d_call,cdr3_aa
TRBJ2-1,TRBV19,.,CASMPAATYNEQFF
TRBJ2-1,TRBV5-5,.,CASSLKRGISSYNEQFF
TRBJ1-5,TRBV27,.,CASSLLRVGNQPQHF
TRBJ1-5,TRBV4-1,.,CASSQGVDNQPQHF
TRBJ1-1,TRBV28,TRBD1,CASSLQGARTEAFF
TRBJ2-7,TRBV3-1/TRBV3-2,.,CASSQGGYEQYF
TRBJ1-3,TRBV9,.,CASSGGISGNTIYF
TRBJ2-3,TRBV2,TRBD2,CASNQLAGGTGDTQYF
TRBJ2-5,TRBV28,.,CASSLEGQIQETQYF
TRBJ2-2,TRBV4-1,.,CASSPGQNTGELFF
TRBJ2-7,TRBV27,.,CASSLYRSQTYEQYF
TRBJ1-4,TRBV20-1,.,CSASANFNEKLFF
TRBJ1-1,TRBV18,.,CASSPTANGDTEAFF
TRBJ2-2,TRBV7-3,.,CASSPPGADTGELFF
TRBJ1-2,TRBV7-2,.,CASSLESLDYGYTF
TRBJ2-7,TRBV6-5,.,CASSYSATVSYEQYF
TRBJ1-2,TRBV28,TRBD1,CASSLNRGITNYGYTF
TRBJ1-1,TRBV27,.,CASSLQPYTEAFF
TRBJ1-2,TRBV28,TRBD1,CASSSGQGASYGYTF
TRBJ2-1,TRBV29-1,.,CSGEGNEQFF